What follows are 28 T cell receptor beta chains derived from one specimen sequenced in a study of blood T cell repertoires in COVID-19 (dated by TCRdb to the early 2020s). The protocol used for the library was the immunoSEQ multiplex PCR assay. TCRdb mirrors the immuneACCESS table, restricted to in-frame sequences. Some clones are absent from its copies; in checked studies, under half trace to an unresolved V gene, and the reason for the others is unknown. In this sample the table shows about 200,000 clones, 85% to 90% of which occur a single time. The top ten clonotypes cover 3.5% to 5% of the sample. Material: peripheral blood. These receptors were collected from a man aged 50 to 60 with acute or convalescent COVID-19.

The chain carries TRBV7-8 and TRBJ2-7; 7 bases agree with TRBD1. V lost 4 bases, J lost 0 bases, and 3 bases stayed unmatched. The V gene's germline CDR1 is SGHVS and CDR2 FQNEAQ. The CDR3 length is 14 residues. DNA for the CDR3: TGTGCCAGCAGCTCACAGGGGACCTCCTACGAGCAGTACTTC. It yields the protein CASSSQGTSYEQYF.

The V call is TRBV7-2, the J call TRBJ2-1; unclear D gene. V gave up 5 bases and J gave up 4 bases, with 15 bases separating them. Germline V CDR1 and CDR2: SGHTA, FQGNSA. The CDR3 contains 15 residues. The CDR3 is CASSPPGAAYNEQFF. In nucleotides, the CDR3 is TGTGCCAGCAGCCCTCCCGGAGCAGCGTACAATGAGCAGTTCTTC.

V is TRBV19 and J is TRBJ1-2; 11 nucleotides match TRBD1. The CDR3 contains 17 residues. J gave up 3 bases and V 7 bases, and 13 bases lay outside the gene matches. CDR1 is LNHDA and CDR2 is SQIVND in the germline V gene (reference sequence). This chain's CDR3 is CASIPDSGTGGYYGYTF. Written as DNA, the CDR3 is TGTGCCAGTATCCCCGATTCCGGGACAGGGGGATACTATGGCTACACCTTC.

The chain joins TRBV5-1 to TRBJ1-1, with 7 bases lining up with TRBD1. V lost 3 bases, J lost 1 base, and 3 bases stayed unmatched. The CDR3 runs 14 residues. Germline V lookup: CDR1 SGHRS, CDR2 YFSETQ. The CDR3 coding sequence is TGCGCCAGCAGCTCACAGGGGCAGAACACTGAAGCTTTCTTT. Amino acids: CASSSQGQNTEAFF.

V usage is TRBV4-1 and J usage is TRBJ2-1, with 8 bases aligning to TRBD1. Trimming cost V 1 base and J 6 bases; bases outside gene matches: 14. Germline-derived CDR1 and CDR2 are MGHRA and YSYEKL. The CDR3 spans 18 residues. CDR3 protein: CASSQGRPGQGAPNEQFF. As DNA, the CDR3 is TGCGCCAGCAGCCAAGGCCGACCAGGGCAGGGGGCGCCCAATGAGCAGTTCTTC.

The chain uses TRBV6-1 and TRBJ2-5; 7 nucleotides agree with TRBD1. Unmatched junction bases numbered 5, after V lost 2 bases and J lost 11 bases. This CDR3 has 12 amino acids. From germline, CDR1 is MNHNS and CDR2 SASEGT. CDR3 sequence reads: CASSEQGTVQYF. CDR3 coding DNA: TGTGCCAGCAGTGAACAGGGGACAGTTCAGTACTTC.

This clone has a single count. The chain has TRBV2 and TRBJ1-2; D is perhaps TRBD1 (6 bases). Deletions cut 4 bases from V and 6 bases from J, with 18 bases between. Germline lookup yields CDR1 SNHLY and CDR2 FYNNEI. The CDR3 has 15 amino acids. The CDR3, as DNA: TGTGCCAGCAGTGTACTCCCAGGGGCGCGTAATGGCTACACCTTC. Encoded protein: CASSVLPGARNGYTF.

This chain links TRBV15 with TRBJ1-5; TRBD1 agrees at 7 bases. CDR3 length equals 15 residues. Germline loops: CDR1 LNHNV, CDR2 YYDKDF (reference sequence). After removal of 0 bases from V and 11 bases from J, the junction contained 10 bases not matched to a gene. The CDR3: CATSRDSGGTGAQHF. Here the CDR3 DNA reads TGTGCCACCAGCAGAGATTCAGGGGGGACCGGGGCCCAGCATTTT. Supplemented by reference TRBV15 and TRBJ1-5, the full variable domain reads DAMVIQNPRYQVTQFGKPVTLSCSQTLNHNVMYWYQQKSSQAPKLLFHYYDKDFNNEADTPDNFQSRRPNTSFCFLDIRSPGLGDTAMYLCATSRDSGGTGAQHFGDGTRLSIL.

The genes are TRBV27 and TRBJ1-5, with D possibly being TRBD1 (5 bases). The CDR3 is 14 amino acids. Germline V gene sequence: CDR1 MNHEY, CDR2 SMNVEV (reference sequence). V shed 2 bases and J shed 3 bases, with 8 bases lying between them. The CDR3 loop is CASSLGAVNQPQHF. The CDR3 DNA sequence: TGTGCCAGCAGTTTAGGGGCAGTCAATCAGCCCCAGCATTTT.

The chain recombines TRBV5-1 with TRBJ1-2, with D perhaps matching TRBD1 (5 bases). Germline V gene sequence: CDR1 SGHRS, CDR2 YFSETQ. The V and J ends lost 0 bases and 6 bases respectively, with 9 bases between them. CDR3 length: 13 residues. The CDR3 DNA reads as TGCGCCAGCAGCTTGGAGGGGCAGGATGGCTACACCTTC. This sequence encodes CASSLEGQDGYTF.

The J gene is TRBJ1-6, the V gene TRBV18; D is uncertain. CDR1 KGHSH and CDR2 LQKENI come from the germline V gene. Trimming took 0 bases from V and 4 from J, leaving 4 bases between them. The length of the CDR3 is 14 residues. Here the CDR3 reads CASSPPSYNSPLHF. The CDR3, as DNA: TGTGCCAGCTCACCACCGAGTTATAATTCACCCCTCCACTTT.

This chain links TRBV19 with TRBJ1-6; TRBD1 agrees at 7 bases. The CDR3 totals 13 residues. Germline assignment: CDR1 LNHDA and CDR2 SQIVND (reference sequence). V shed 6 bases, J shed 7 bases, and the junction held 3 bases outside the gene matches. CDR3 nucleotides: TGTGCCAGTAGGCGGGACAGAAATTCACCCCTCCACTTT. This codes for CASRRDRNSPLHF.

The rearrangement joins TRBV18 to TRBJ1-4, with D possibly TRBD1 on 6 matching bases. Per germline, CDR1 KGHSH and CDR2 LQKENI. Trimming removed 0 bases at V and 8 bases at J, with 16 bases between. CDR3 length: 16 residues. CDR3 in amino acids: CASSPPGAGLREKLFF. In nucleotides, the CDR3 is TGTGCCAGCTCACCACCGGGGGCAGGGTTAAGAGAAAAACTGTTTTTT. Full variable domain (outside the CDR3, taken from reference TRBV18 and TRBJ1-4): NAGVMQNPRHLVRRRGQEARLRCSPMKGHSHVYWYRQLPEEGLKFMVYLQKENIIDESGMPKERFSAEFPKEGPSILRIQQVVRGDSAAYFCASSPPGAGLREKLFFGSGTQLSVL.

The J gene is TRBJ2-3, the V gene TRBV5-4, with 8 nucleotides matching TRBD2. Trimming at V came to 0 bases and at J to 4 bases, leaving 4 bases not matched to a gene. The CDR3 loop spans 15 amino acids. Germline loops: CDR1 SGHNT, CDR2 YYREEE (reference sequence). The CDR3 nucleotides read TGTGCCAGCAGCTTGGCGGGGGGGAGGGCAGATACGCAGTATTTT. It translates to CASSLAGGRADTQYF.

The gene calls are TRBV19 and TRBJ1-2, with TRBD1 identical over 9 bases. The CDR3 runs to 14 residues. V was clipped by 9 bases and J by 6 bases; unmatched bases: 11. The germline V gene has CDR1 LNHDA and CDR2 SQIVND (reference sequence). The CDR3 here is CASQTTGGDNGYTF. In DNA, the CDR3 is TGTGCCAGCCAAACTACAGGGGGCGATAATGGCTACACCTTC.

J is TRBJ1-1 and V is TRBV16; D is ambiguous. With 1 base removed from V and 0 bases from J, the gap between germline ends came to 6 bases. The CDR3 covers 14 residues. Looked up from germline, CDR1 is KGHSY and CDR2 is FQNENV. The CDR3 nucleotides read TGTGCCAGCAGCCAATATACTCTGAACACTGAAGCTTTCTTT. Encoded protein: CASSQYTLNTEAFF.

The genes are TRBV5-6 and TRBJ1-2, with D possibly TRBD1 on 6 matching bases. The CDR3 covers 15 residues. The germline V gene encodes CDR1 SGHDT and CDR2 YYEEEE. V lost 4 bases and J 1 base, leaving 14 bases between the germline ends. The CDR3: CASSRSGAGNYGYTF. The CDR3 DNA sequence: TGTGCCAGCAGCCGGTCAGGGGCCGGTAACTATGGCTACACCTTC.

This chain connects TRBV7-9 to TRBJ1-5; D is possibly TRBD1 (6 bases). Trimming removed 4 bases at V and 1 base at J, with 8 bases between. The length of the CDR3 is 14 residues. Germline V gene data show CDR1 as SEHNR and CDR2 as FQNEAQ (reference sequence). The DNA of the CDR3 is TGTGCCAGCAGCTCACAGGGAAGCAATCAGCCCCAGCATTTT. As protein: CASSSQGSNQPQHF. The full variable domain, its missing parts supplied by reference TRBV7-9 and TRBJ1-5, is DTGVSQNPRHKITKRGQNVTFRCDPISEHNRLYWYRQTLGQGPEFLTYFQNEAQLEKSRLLSDRFSAERPKGSFSTLEIQRTEQGDSAMYLCASSSQGSNQPQHFGDGTRLSIL.

This chain connects TRBV5-1 to TRBJ1-4; 10 bases line up with TRBD1. The germline V gene encodes CDR1 SGHRS and CDR2 YFSETQ. This CDR3 has 14 residues. V lost 4 bases and J lost 8; bases outside the gene matches: 5. CDR3 sequence reads: CASSPGQGVEKLFF. Here the CDR3 DNA reads TGCGCCAGCAGCCCTGGACAGGGGGTGGAAAAACTGTTTTTT.

The CDR3 is CASSQFPPDRAGNTIYF. CDR3 sequence (DNA): TGTGCCAGCAGCCAATTTCCCCCGGACAGGGCTGGAAACACCATATATTTT. The chain couples TRBV4-2 to TRBJ1-3, with 8 bases matching TRBD1. CDR1 LGHNA and CDR2 YNFKEQ come from the germline V gene. V shed 2 bases and J 2 bases; nucleotides not matched to a gene: 8. CDR3 length: 17 residues.

Remarks on this clone: Within the sample, other DNA sequences also encode this same CDR3. The chain recombines TRBV7-9 with TRBJ1-6; the match to TRBD1 covers 7 bases. The CDR3 has 14 amino acids. V shed 6 bases, J shed 3 bases, and the junction held 2 bases outside the gene matches. Germline loops: CDR1 SEHNR, CDR2 FQNEAQ (reference sequence). The CDR3 loop is CASSRDSYNSPLHF. The DNA for the CDR3 is TGTGCCAGCAGTAGGGACAGCTATAATTCACCCCTCCACTTT. Filled out from reference TRBV7-9 and TRBJ1-6, the complete variable domain reads DTGVSQNPRHKITKRGQNVTFRCDPISEHNRLYWYRQTLGQGPEFLTYFQNEAQLEKSRLLSDRFSAERPKGSFSTLEIQRTEQGDSAMYLCASSRDSYNSPLHFGNGTRLTVT.

The chain couples TRBV6-5 to TRBJ1-3; the D gene is possibly TRBD1 (6 bases). CDR3 size: 16 residues. Per the germline V gene, CDR1 is MNHEY and CDR2 is SVGAGI. Trimming pared 2 bases from V and 2 bases from J, leaving 13 bases between. The CDR3 DNA is TGTGCCAGCAGTTACGGGGGCAGTTTTCCTGGAAACACCATATATTTT. It yields the protein CASSYGGSFPGNTIYF.

This clone was observed a handful of times. V gene TRBV4-1 combines with J gene TRBJ1-5; 8 nucleotides match TRBD1. J gave up 10 bases and V 6 bases, and 5 bases lay outside the gene matches. The germline V gene encodes CDR1 MGHRA and CDR2 YSYEKL. CDR3 size: 12 residues. CDR3 bases: TGCGCCAGCAGGGGGACAGGTGGTCCCCAGCATTTT. It yields the protein CASRGTGGPQHF.

This clone was counted once. The chain uses TRBV5-1 and TRBJ2-7, with D possibly TRBD2 on 7 matching bases. Germline loops: CDR1 SGHRS, CDR2 YFSETQ. The CDR3 has 15 amino acids. Trimming shortened V by 0 bases and J by 7 bases, and 17 bases separated the two germline ends. As DNA, the CDR3 is TGCGCCAGCAGCTTGGCCGCGGGGGCCCTGGGGGAGCAGTACTTC. Residues: CASSLAAGALGEQYF.

The CDR3 sequence is CASSHQVRGTEKLFF. The CDR3, as DNA: TGCGCCAGCAGCCATCAGGTTAGGGGCACTGAAAAACTGTTTTTT. The chain uses TRBV4-1 and TRBJ1-4; D might be TRBD1 (5 bases). The V and J ends lost 3 bases and 7 bases respectively, with 15 bases between them. CDR1 and CDR2 from the germline V gene are MGHRA and YSYEKL. The CDR3 length is 15 residues.

The J gene is TRBJ1-1, the V gene TRBV7-8; 10 bases map to TRBD1. Germline lookup yields CDR1 SGHVS and CDR2 FQNEAQ. The CDR3 totals 15 residues. V was pared by 5 bases and J by 0 bases, with 3 bases of the junction left unmatched. CDR3 protein: CASSRQGAVNTEAFF. The CDR3 bases are TGTGCCAGCAGCCGACAGGGGGCGGTGAACACTGAAGCTTTCTTT.

This chain connects TRBV5-1 to TRBJ2-7; 9 bases line up with TRBD1. The ends lost 1 base at V and 3 bases at J; junction bases unmatched: 11. Germline V lookup: CDR1 SGHRS, CDR2 YFSETQ. This CDR3 region has 17 residues. The CDR3 coding sequence is TGCGCCAGCAGCTTGTATGGGGGGACAGGGCAAAACTACGAGCAGTACTTC. It yields the protein CASSLYGGTGQNYEQYF.

The genes are TRBV4-2 and TRBJ1-2; D might be TRBD1 (5 bases). The V end was cut by 0 bases, the J end by 4 bases, with 12 bases between. The CDR3 covers 15 residues. Germline loops: CDR1 LGHNA, CDR2 YNFKEQ. CDR3 residues: CASSQDAADSYGYTF. The CDR3 nucleotides read TGTGCCAGCAGCCAAGATGCGGCAGACAGCTATGGCTACACCTTC.